The 10 T cell receptor beta chains reported below all come from one sample, sequenced in a study of blood T cell repertoires in COVID-19 (dated by TCRdb to the early 2020s). The method behind the library was the immunoSEQ multiplex PCR assay. TCRdb re-hosts the immuneACCESS table, in-frame sequences only. Its copies lack some clones; in the studies checked, an unresolved V gene accounts for under half of them, and the cause for the rest is not known. Within this sample are approximately 290,000 clones, with 70% to 90% of them counted one time only. 0.7% to 1% of the sample goes to the ten largest clones. Material: peripheral blood. These receptors all come from a human donor with COVID-19, enrolled during active disease. The donor label of this sample is uncertain.

In its sample, this clone was seen a few times. The chain links TRBV7-2 to TRBJ2-1; 9 bases agree with TRBD1. Trimming removed 8 bases from V and 0 bases from J; junction bases left unmatched: 5. The CDR3 is 15 residues long. Per germline, CDR1 SGHTA and CDR2 FQGNSA. For the CDR3, the DNA is TGTGCCAGCGGGGGACAGGGCTACTCCTACAATGAGCAGTTCTTC. It specifies CASGGQGYSYNEQFF.

This clone was seen only once. J is TRBJ2-7 and V is TRBV3-1 (or the pseudogene TRBV3-2), with 7 bases that match TRBD2. V was clipped by 4 bases and J by 3 bases; unmatched bases: 9. The germline V gene encodes CDR1 LGHDT and CDR2 YNNKEL (reference sequence). This CDR3 spans 15 amino acids. The CDR3 coding sequence is TGTGCCAGCAGCCTACCATCAAGCGGGGTCTACGAGCAGTACTTC. Translating it yields CASSLPSSGVYEQYF.

V is TRBV7-3 and J is TRBJ1-1, with D perhaps TRBD1 (6 bases). CDR1 is SGHTA, CDR2 FQGTGA, per germline. The CDR3 runs 13 residues. V was clipped by 8 bases and J by 1 base, with 11 bases between them. Here the CDR3 DNA reads TGTGCCAGCGGGATGACAGGGAACACTGAAGCTTTCTTT. It yields the protein CASGMTGNTEAFF. Variable domain in full (rest from reference TRBV7-3 and TRBJ1-1): GAGVSQTPSNKVTEKGKYVELRCDPISGHTALYWYRQSLGQGPEFLIYFQGTGAADDSGLPNDRFFAVRPEGSVSTLKIQRTERGDSAVYLCASGMTGNTEAFFGQGTRLTVV.

The rearrangement links TRBV7-2 to TRBJ2-1, with 8 bases fitting TRBD2. With V trimmed by 3 bases and J by 14 bases, 9 bases remained unmatched. This CDR3 has 13 amino acids. Germline CDR1 is SGHTA and CDR2 is FQGNSA. The DNA for the CDR3 is TGTGCCAGCAGCTTTATACGGGAGGGGGACAAGTTCTTC. As protein: CASSFIREGDKFF.

This clone was detected only a few times. The chain combines TRBV20-1 with TRBJ1-5; perhaps TRBD1 as D (6 bases). Germline V gene data show CDR1 as DFQATT and CDR2 as SNEGSKA (reference sequence). V lost 3 bases and J 2 bases, leaving 20 bases between the germline ends. The CDR3 sequence is 17 residues long. The CDR3 nucleotides read TGCAGTGCTAGTCTTCCCCTGGGCTCAGGGGGCAATCAGCCCCAGCATTTT. Translation: CSASLPLGSGGNQPQHF.

The chain is built from TRBV18 and TRBJ1-1; 10 nucleotides align to TRBD1. Germline V gene lookup returns CDR1 KGHSH and CDR2 LQKENI. The junction had 12 bases not matched to a gene; V was cut back by 2 bases and J by 3 bases. This CDR3 has 18 amino acids. The CDR3 loop reads CASSPTDRGAWWDTEAFF. CDR3 sequence (DNA): TGTGCCAGCTCACCAACGGACAGGGGGGCATGGTGGGACACTGAAGCTTTCTTT.

This clone appeared a few times. This sequence joins TRBV5-1 and TRBJ1-2; the D gene is possibly TRBD1 (5 bases). Germline CDR1 is SGHRS and CDR2 is YFSETQ. The CDR3 runs 15 residues. V was clipped by 5 bases and J by 4 bases, with 18 bases between them. The CDR3 DNA sequence: TGCGCCAGCAGTCCGGAAGGGGCGCCTACCTATGGCTACACCTTC. It is translated as CASSPEGAPTYGYTF.

The chain is built from TRBV19 and TRBJ2-7; 7 nucleotides match TRBD2. Germline trimming cut 2 bases from V and 1 base from J; bases unmatched to any gene: 8. The CDR3 covers 16 residues. Looked up from germline, CDR1 is LNHDA and CDR2 is SQIVND (reference sequence). CDR3 coding DNA: TGTGCCAGTAGTATATCCCTAGCGGACAAGTCCTACGAGCAGTACTTC. This gives the protein CASSISLADKSYEQYF.

The V and J genes are TRBV19 and TRBJ1-6; 12 positions agree with TRBD1. The germline V gene has CDR1 LNHDA and CDR2 SQIVND (reference sequence). The CDR3 is 15 residues long. V shed 8 bases and J 13 bases; nucleotides not matched to a gene: 12. In nucleotides, the CDR3 is TGTGCCAGTGCCGAGGGACAGGGGGCGAATACCCCCCTCCACTTT. The encoded protein is CASAEGQGANTPLHF.

The genes are TRBV29-1 and TRBJ1-6; TRBD1 agrees at 7 bases. Germline V CDR1 and CDR2: SQVTM, ANQGSEA. V gave up 4 bases and J gave up 7 bases; unmatched junction bases: 4. The CDR3 has 13 amino acids. CDR3 region: CSVGDRQNSPLHF. CDR3 DNA sequence: TGCAGCGTTGGGGACAGACAGAATTCACCCCTCCACTTT.